The 21 T cell receptor beta chains presented below share a single source sample, sequenced in a study of early stage breast cancer tumors. The data were produced by immunoSEQ multiplex PCR, yet TCRdb's version contains in-frame clones alone and is incomplete. The repertoire consists of roughly 58,000 clones, with about nine tenths occurring once and the leading ten covering about 5%. Material: blood. The receptor source for this set is a person aged 65 to 79 with breast cancer.

The V call is TRBV6-4, the J call TRBJ2-3, with 8 bases aligning to TRBD2. The CDR3 contains 14 residues. Germline V lookup: CDR1 MRHNA, CDR2 SNTAGT. V shed 11 bases and J 2 bases; nucleotides not matched to a gene: 9. The DNA of the CDR3 is TGTGCCTCAAGTCGGGGGGGGTACACAGATACGCAGTATTTT. This encodes CASSRGGYTDTQYF.

This rearrangement joins TRBV5-4 to TRBJ2-1; 13 bases line up with TRBD2. The V gene end was trimmed by 1 base and the J gene end by 7 bases; junction bases not matched to a gene: 2. CDR1 SGHNT and CDR2 YYREEE come from the germline V gene (reference sequence). The CDR3 has 15 residues. In DNA form, the CDR3 reads TGTGCCAGCAGCTTGACTAGCGGGGGGGCAAATGAGCAGTTCTTC. Translated, it gives CASSLTSGGANEQFF.

The rearrangement uses TRBV27 and TRBJ1-2; tentatively, D is TRBD1 (6 bases). This CDR3 has 15 residues. Per germline, CDR1 MNHEY and CDR2 SMNVEV (reference sequence). V lost 5 bases, J lost 2 bases, and 15 bases lay in between. The CDR3 reads CASSPREGVNYGYTF. The CDR3 DNA reads TGTGCCAGCAGTCCGAGAGAGGGGGTAAACTATGGCTACACCTTC.

The chain employs TRBV7-2 and TRBJ2-2; no definite D call. Trimming cost V 3 bases and J 2 bases, with 7 bases left between them. The CDR3 extends over 14 amino acids. Germline V CDR1 and CDR2: SGHTA, FQGNSA. DNA for the CDR3: TGTGCCAGCAGCTTGAACAGCAACACCGGGGAGCTGTTTTTT. It specifies CASSLNSNTGELFF.

The chain couples TRBV4-3 to TRBJ1-1; the D gene is possibly TRBD1 (6 bases). The CDR3 is 15 amino acids. Germline V gene lookup returns CDR1 LGHNA and CDR2 YSLEER. The V end was cut by 6 bases, the J end by 0 bases, with 14 bases between. The DNA for the CDR3 is TGCGCCAGCAGTAGGGGGTGGGGGCTGAACACTGAAGCTTTCTTT. This translates into CASSRGWGLNTEAFF.

V is TRBV19 and J is TRBJ2-7; D possibly corresponds to TRBD2 (6 bases). The V end lost 11 bases, the J end lost 4 bases, and 12 bases lay between the germline ends. The CDR3 runs 11 residues. Germline CDR1 and CDR2: LNHDA and SQIVND (reference sequence). This CDR3 reads CAGGLGYEQYF. CDR3 bases: TGTGCCGGGGGGTTGGGTTACGAGCAGTACTTC.

This chain joins TRBV5-5 and TRBJ2-5, with TRBD2 matching 7 bases. Germline-derived CDR1 and CDR2 are SGHKS and YYEKEE (reference sequence). With 4 bases clipped from V and 0 bases from J, the junction kept 12 bases outside the gene matches. There are 17 residues in the CDR3. The CDR3 protein is CASSPPLSGNYQETQYF. The CDR3 coding sequence is TGTGCCAGCAGCCCACCACTCAGCGGGAACTACCAAGAGACCCAGTACTTC.

CDR3: CASSEARGRTTNYGYTF. As DNA, the CDR3 is TGTGCCAGCAGTGAAGCCAGAGGAAGGACAACAAACTATGGCTACACCTTC. This chain joins TRBV6-1 and TRBJ1-2, with D possibly being TRBD1 (5 bases). The CDR3 is 17 amino acids. Germline CDR1 is MNHNS and CDR2 is SASEGT. Trimming took off 0 bases at V and 2 bases at J, with 16 bases between the two ends.

This clone was seen more than once but under ten times. This chain uses TRBV27 with TRBJ1-6, with no clear D. The CDR3 runs to 14 residues. Deletions cut 2 bases from V and 8 bases from J, with 10 bases between. The germline V gene has CDR1 MNHEY and CDR2 SMNVEV (reference sequence). The CDR3 nucleotides are TGTGCCAGCAGTTTAGAGTCGGGGTATTCACCCCTCCACTTT. This sequence encodes CASSLESGYSPLHF.

The chain has TRBV7-2 and TRBJ1-5, with D tentatively TRBD1 (6 bases). CDR1 and CDR2 (germline): SGHTA, FQGNSA. Trimming took 5 bases from V and 0 from J, leaving 11 bases between them. This CDR3 has 15 amino acids. The CDR3 sequence is CASSPQGYSNQPQHF. In DNA form, the CDR3 reads TGTGCCAGCAGCCCACAGGGATATAGCAATCAGCCCCAGCATTTT.

V is TRBV27 and J is TRBJ2-5; TRBD2 is a possible D gene (6 bases). This CDR3 has 14 residues. V was pared by 2 bases and J by 7 bases, with 14 bases between. The V gene's germline CDR1 is MNHEY and CDR2 SMNVEV (reference sequence). The CDR3 sequence is CASSLAARRGTQYF. In nucleotides, the CDR3 is TGTGCCAGCAGTTTAGCGGCCAGGAGGGGGACCCAGTACTTC.

The CDR3 DNA is TGTGCCTGGAATGCAGGGGGCGGTGAAAAACTGTTTTTT. This translates into CAWNAGGGEKLFF. V usage is TRBV30 and J usage is TRBJ1-4; 8 bases fit TRBD1. J gave up 7 bases and V 4 bases, and 5 bases lay outside the gene matches. Germline assignment: CDR1 GTSNPN and CDR2 SVGIG (reference sequence). This CDR3 spans 13 amino acids. The full variable domain, with the rest looked up from reference TRBV30 and TRBJ1-4, is SQTIHQWPATLVQPVGSPLSLECTVEGTSNPNLYWYRQAAGRGLQLLFYSVGIGQISSEVPQNLSASRPQDRQFILSSKKLLLSDSGFYLCAWNAGGGEKLFFGSGTQLSVL.

The chain joins TRBV19 to TRBJ1-2; 11 nucleotides match TRBD1. The CDR3 loop spans 16 amino acids. Per germline, CDR1 LNHDA and CDR2 SQIVND (reference sequence). The junction had 7 bases not matched to a gene; V was cut back by 3 bases and J by 4 bases. DNA for the CDR3: TGTGCCAGTAGTATCATCCCGGGACAGGGGGGCTATGGCTACACCTTC. Amino acid sequence: CASSIIPGQGGYGYTF.

The rearrangement links TRBV11-3 to TRBJ2-7; TRBD1 matches 10 bases. Per germline, CDR1 SGHNT and CDR2 YENEEA. The CDR3 consists of 14 residues. J was trimmed by 5 bases and V by 5 bases; bases with no gene match: 6. The CDR3 sequence: CASSPPGTGDEQYF. In DNA, the CDR3 is TGTGCCAGCAGCCCCCCGGGGACAGGGGACGAGCAGTACTTC.

This rearrangement joins TRBV5-1 to TRBJ2-7, with TRBD2 as a possible D gene (7 bases). The CDR3 totals 15 residues. Germline V gene lookup returns CDR1 SGHRS and CDR2 YFSETQ. Trimming removed 4 bases from V and 3 bases from J, with 17 bases in between. This CDR3 is CASSPGAGRGYEQYF. As DNA, the CDR3 is TGCGCCAGCAGCCCGGGGGCGGGGAGGGGCTACGAGCAGTACTTC.

V usage is TRBV29-1 and J usage is TRBJ2-7; the D gene is possibly TRBD1 (6 bases). Germline-derived CDR1 and CDR2 are SQVTM and ANQGSEA. The length of the CDR3 is 12 residues. V was trimmed by 3 bases and J by 5 bases, leaving 11 bases between them. The CDR3 region has the DNA TGCAGCGTTGACCAGGGGTCCAACGAGCAGTACTTC. Its protein is CSVDQGSNEQYF.

This clone was picked up a small number of times. The V gene is TRBV7-9, the J gene TRBJ1-2; D perhaps matches TRBD1 (5 bases). The CDR3 sequence is 13 residues long. CDR1 and CDR2 from the germline V gene are SEHNR and FQNEAQ (reference sequence). V was pared by 4 bases and J by 5 bases, with 11 bases between. In nucleotides, the CDR3 is TGTGCCAGCAGCTCTAGGGGAAGTTATGGCTACACCTTC. It codes for CASSSRGSYGYTF.

This clone was picked up a small number of times. V usage is TRBV6-1 and J usage is TRBJ2-7; tentatively, D is TRBD2 (6 bases). The V gene lost 7 bases and the J gene lost 8 bases, with 24 bases spanning the gap. This CDR3 spans 15 amino acids. The V gene's germline CDR1 is MNHNS and CDR2 SASEGT. The CDR3 DNA is TGTGCCAGCACCAGCCTGCCTAATTCACGGGGGAAGCAGTACTTC. Amino acid sequence: CASTSLPNSRGKQYF.

The chain combines TRBV7-2 with TRBJ1-6; D may be TRBD1 (6 bases). The CDR3 has 15 residues. Trimming stripped 5 bases from V and 4 bases from J, with 12 bases between. Germline CDR1 SGHTA, CDR2 FQGNSA. CDR3 in amino acids: CASSLGGTYNSPLHF. CDR3 coding DNA: TGTGCCAGCAGCCTAGGGGGGACATATAATTCACCCCTCCACTTT.

The V call is TRBV5-1, the J call TRBJ1-5; D is undetermined. The germline V gene has CDR1 SGHRS and CDR2 YFSETQ. V was shortened by 0 bases and J by 5 bases, with 12 bases between the two germline ends. CDR3 length: 15 amino acids. For the CDR3, the DNA is TGCGCCAGCAGCTTGGCGCCCGGTTCGCATCAGCCCCAGCATTTT. Translated, it gives CASSLAPGSHQPQHF. The full variable domain, completed using reference TRBV5-1 and TRBJ1-5, is KAGVTQTPRYLIKTRGQQVTLSCSPISGHRSVSWYQQTPGQGLQFLFEYFSETQRNKGNFPGRFSGRQFSNSRSEMNVSTLELGDSALYLCASSLAPGSHQPQHFGDGTRLSIL.

This chain uses TRBV7-9 with TRBJ2-7, with 13 bases that match TRBD2. The CDR3 contains 15 residues. Germline V gene lookup returns CDR1 SEHNR and CDR2 FQNEAQ (reference sequence). V was pared by 5 bases and J by 3 bases, with 4 bases of the junction left unmatched. The CDR3 protein is CASSQRLAGGYEQYF. CDR3 coding DNA: TGTGCCAGCAGCCAGAGACTAGCGGGAGGCTACGAGCAGTACTTC.